This TCR beta chain was captured in a study of blood T cell repertoires in COVID-19. The germline V gene has CDR1 MNHEY and CDR2 SMNVEV (reference sequence). The ends were cut back, 3 bases at V and 8 bases at J, with 11 bases in the middle. The CDR3 sequence is 13 residues long. The study drew participants aged roughly 18 to 89 years from about two dozen US areas. Participants' reported clinical history set cohort assignment. Original handling: Nucleated cell counts were estimated from reference gene primer amplification. Some clones are missing from TCRdb's copy, which holds only in-frame ones; the method was immunoSEQ multiplex PCR. V, J and clone size were drawn from that table, and D and trimming were deduced from the DNA. In the table there are under 250,000 clones, roughly 90% of which are singletons.

This clonotype was obtained from a woman in her 30s with acute COVID-19. V and J are TRBV27 and TRBJ2-1, with TRBD1 as a possible D gene (6 bases). Source material: PBMCs or T cells enriched from blood (not recorded which). CDR3 sequence (DNA): TGTGCCAGCAGTTTCCCGGACAGATATGAGCAGTTCTTC. Its protein product is CASSFPDRYEQFF.